The sequence of this T cell receptor beta chain was determined in a study of cytomegalovirus exposure and HLA in healthy donors. Germline values: CDR1 MNHEY, CDR2 SMNVEV (reference sequence). V gave up 6 bases and J gave up 6 bases, with 17 bases separating them. The CDR3 covers 14 residues. Generated by immunoSEQ multiplex PCR, the TCRdb table keeps only in-frame clones and is missing some. The data hold 100,000 to 150,000 clones, with 75% to 90% observed a single time. Sequenced sample: PBMCs. This chain joins TRBV27 and TRBJ1-2, with D perhaps matching TRBD1 (5 bases). The receptor was derived from a young man in good health and CMV-seropositive. This CDR3 is CASSPRGEGHGYTF. The CDR3 coding sequence is TGTGCCAGCAGCCCCCGGGGGGAGGGCCATGGCTACACCTTC.